This entry concerns a single T cell receptor beta chain. This CDR3 contains 18 residues. V lost 1 base to trimming and J lost 6 bases; unmatched junction nucleotides: 11. Germline CDR1 KGHDR, CDR2 SFDVKD. The table came from immunoSEQ multiplex PCR; TCRdb's copy has only in-frame clones and leaves some out. The sample carries around 160,000 clones, over 85% recorded once. This record belongs to a study of control samples from healthy donors and cancer patients. The source of this sequence is a man younger than 35 in good health. What was sequenced was blood. The chain couples TRBV24-1 to TRBJ1-5; 10 nucleotides line up with TRBD1. CDR3 sequence: CATSDFGTGAPLSQPQHF. The CDR3 region has the DNA TGTGCCACCAGTGATTTTGGGACAGGGGCCCCGCTTAGTCAGCCCCAGCATTTT.